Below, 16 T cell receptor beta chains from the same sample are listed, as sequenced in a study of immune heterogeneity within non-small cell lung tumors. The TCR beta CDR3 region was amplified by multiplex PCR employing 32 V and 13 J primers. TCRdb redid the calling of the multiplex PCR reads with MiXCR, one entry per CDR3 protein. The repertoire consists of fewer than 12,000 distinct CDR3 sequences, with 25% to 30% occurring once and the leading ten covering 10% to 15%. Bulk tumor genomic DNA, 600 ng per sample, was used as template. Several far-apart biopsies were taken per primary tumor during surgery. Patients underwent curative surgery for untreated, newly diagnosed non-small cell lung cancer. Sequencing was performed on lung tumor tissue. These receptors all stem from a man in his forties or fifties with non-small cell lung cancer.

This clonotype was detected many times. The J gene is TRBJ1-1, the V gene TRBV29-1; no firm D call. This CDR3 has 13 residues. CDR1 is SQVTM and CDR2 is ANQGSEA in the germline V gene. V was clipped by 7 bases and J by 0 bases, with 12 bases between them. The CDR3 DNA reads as TGCAGCGCTAACGACGGAATGAACACTGAAGCTTTCTTT. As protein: CSANDGMNTEAFF.

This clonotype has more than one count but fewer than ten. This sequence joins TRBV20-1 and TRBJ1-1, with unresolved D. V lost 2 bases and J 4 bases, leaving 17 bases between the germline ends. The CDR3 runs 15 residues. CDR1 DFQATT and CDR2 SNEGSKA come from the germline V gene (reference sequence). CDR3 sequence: CSARHMGRGSTEAFF. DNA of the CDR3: TGCAGTGCTAGACACATGGGCCGCGGGAGCACTGAAGCTTTCTTT.

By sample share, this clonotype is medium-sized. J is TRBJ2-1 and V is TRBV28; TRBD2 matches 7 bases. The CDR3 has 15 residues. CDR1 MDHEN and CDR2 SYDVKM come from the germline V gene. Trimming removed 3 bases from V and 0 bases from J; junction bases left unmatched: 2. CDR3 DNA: TGTGCCAGCAGTTTTGGGGGGGTCTCCTACAATGAGCAGTTCTTC. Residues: CASSFGGVSYNEQFF.

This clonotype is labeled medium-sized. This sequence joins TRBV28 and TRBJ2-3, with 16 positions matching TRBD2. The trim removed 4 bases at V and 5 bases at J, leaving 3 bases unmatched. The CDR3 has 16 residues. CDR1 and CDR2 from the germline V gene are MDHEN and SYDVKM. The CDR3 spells CASSSGTSGRVDTQYF. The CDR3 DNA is TGTGCCAGCAGTTCCGGGACTAGCGGGAGGGTAGATACGCAGTATTTT.

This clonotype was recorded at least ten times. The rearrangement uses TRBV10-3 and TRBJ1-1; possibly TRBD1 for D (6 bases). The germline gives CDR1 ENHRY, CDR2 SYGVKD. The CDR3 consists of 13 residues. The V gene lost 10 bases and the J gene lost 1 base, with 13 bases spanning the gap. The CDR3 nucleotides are TGTGCCACAGGGGCGGAGGGGAACACTGAAGCTTTCTTT. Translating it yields CATGAEGNTEAFF.

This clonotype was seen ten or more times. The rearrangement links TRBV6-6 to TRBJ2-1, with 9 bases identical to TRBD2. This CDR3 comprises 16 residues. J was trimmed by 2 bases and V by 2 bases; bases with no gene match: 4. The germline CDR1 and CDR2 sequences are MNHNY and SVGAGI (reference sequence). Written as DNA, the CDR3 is TGTGCCAGCAGTTACCTAGCGGGGCCACCCTACAATGAGCAGTTCTTC. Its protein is CASSYLAGPPYNEQFF.

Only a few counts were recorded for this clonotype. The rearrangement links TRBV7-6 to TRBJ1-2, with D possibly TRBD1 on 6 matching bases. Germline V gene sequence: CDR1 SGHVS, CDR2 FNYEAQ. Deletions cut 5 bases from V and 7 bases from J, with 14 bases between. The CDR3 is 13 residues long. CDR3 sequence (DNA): TGTGCCAGCAGCCCACACCAGGGGTTTGGCTACACCTTC. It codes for CASSPHQGFGYTF.

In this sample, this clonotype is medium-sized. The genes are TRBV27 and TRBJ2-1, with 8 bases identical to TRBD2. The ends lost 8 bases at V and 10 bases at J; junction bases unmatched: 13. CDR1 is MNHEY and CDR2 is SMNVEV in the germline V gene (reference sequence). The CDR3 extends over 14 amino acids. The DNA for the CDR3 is TGTGCCAGCGCCCTGGGCGGGGGGACTTCAGAGCAGTTCTTC. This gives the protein CASALGGGTSEQFF.

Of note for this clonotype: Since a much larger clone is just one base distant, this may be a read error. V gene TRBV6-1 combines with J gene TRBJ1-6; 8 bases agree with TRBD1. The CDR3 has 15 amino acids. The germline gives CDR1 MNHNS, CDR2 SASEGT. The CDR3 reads CASSPWDRWNLPLHF. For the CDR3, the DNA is TGTGCCAGCAGTCCCTGGGACAGGTGGAATTTACCCCTCCACTTT.

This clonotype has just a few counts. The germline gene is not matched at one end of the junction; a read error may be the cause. DNA of the CDR3: TGTTCCAGCAGCCCCCTGACTAGCGGGGATATCTACGAGCAGTACTTC. It specifies CSSSPLTSGDIYEQYF. The chain employs TRBV6-1 and TRBJ2-7; the match to TRBD2 covers 11 bases. This CDR3 is built from 16 residues. CDR1 is MNHNS and CDR2 is SASEGT in the germline V gene.

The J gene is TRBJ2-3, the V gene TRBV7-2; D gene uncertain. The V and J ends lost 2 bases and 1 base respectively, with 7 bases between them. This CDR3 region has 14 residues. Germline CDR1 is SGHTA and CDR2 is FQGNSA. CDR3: CASSLKIGTDTQYF. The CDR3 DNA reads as TGTGCCAGCAGCTTAAAAATCGGCACAGATACGCAGTATTTT. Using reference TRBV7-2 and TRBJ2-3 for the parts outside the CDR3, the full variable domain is GAGVSQSPSNKVTEKGKDVELRCDPISGHTALYWYRQSLGQGLEFLIYFQGNSAPDKSGLPSDRFSAERTGGSVSTLTIQRTQQEDSAVYLCASSLKIGTDTQYFGPGTRLTVL.

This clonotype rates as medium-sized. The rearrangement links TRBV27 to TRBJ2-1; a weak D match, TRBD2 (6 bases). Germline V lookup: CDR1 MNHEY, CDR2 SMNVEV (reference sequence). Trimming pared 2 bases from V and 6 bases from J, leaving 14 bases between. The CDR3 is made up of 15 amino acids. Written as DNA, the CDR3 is TGTGCCAGCAGTTTAGGTGGGAGGTCTGGCAATGAGCAGTTCTTC. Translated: CASSLGGRSGNEQFF.

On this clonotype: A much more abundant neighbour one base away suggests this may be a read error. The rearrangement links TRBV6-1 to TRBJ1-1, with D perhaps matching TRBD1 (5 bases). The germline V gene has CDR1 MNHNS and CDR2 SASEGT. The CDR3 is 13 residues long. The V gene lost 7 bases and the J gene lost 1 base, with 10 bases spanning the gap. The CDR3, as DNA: TGTGCCAGCATGGGGACGGCGAACACTGAAGCTTTCTTT. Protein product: CASMGTANTEAFF.

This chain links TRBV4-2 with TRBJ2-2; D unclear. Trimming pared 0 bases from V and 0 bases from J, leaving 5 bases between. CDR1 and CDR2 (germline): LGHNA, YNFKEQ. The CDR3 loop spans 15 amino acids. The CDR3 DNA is TGTGCCAGCAGCCAAGACGGGTCGAACACCGGGGAGCTGTTTTTT. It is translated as CASSQDGSNTGELFF.

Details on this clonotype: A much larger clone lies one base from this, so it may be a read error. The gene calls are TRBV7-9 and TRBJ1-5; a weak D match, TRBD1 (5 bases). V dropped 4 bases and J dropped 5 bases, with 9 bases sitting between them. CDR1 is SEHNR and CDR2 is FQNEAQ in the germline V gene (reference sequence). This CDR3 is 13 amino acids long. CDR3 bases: TGTGCCAGCAGCTCAGTGGGGGATCAGCCCCAGCATTTT. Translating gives CASSSVGDQPQHF.

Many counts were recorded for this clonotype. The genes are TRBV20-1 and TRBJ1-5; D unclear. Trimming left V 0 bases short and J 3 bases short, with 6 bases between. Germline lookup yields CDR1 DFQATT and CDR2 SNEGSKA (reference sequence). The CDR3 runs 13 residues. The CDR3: CSARDGANQPQHF. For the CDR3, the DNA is TGCAGTGCTAGAGATGGCGCCAATCAGCCCCAGCATTTT.